This T cell receptor beta chain was sequenced in a study of identical twins. Study-level findings and limits: Findings depended on cross-sectional statistics rather than tracking the same donors. Alpha sequences that were out-of-frame and twin-shared showed an excess of low generation probability. Twins' surplus sharing was weaker for beta out-of-frame sequences.

Remarks on this clonotype: The antigen remains undetermined.

One entry per CDR3 protein, called by TCRdb with MiXCR from the 5' RACE reads. Counted here are fewer than 550,000 distinct CDR3 sequences, 13% to 15% occurring once; the ten biggest clones make up less than 0.5%. Separately, the same data were catalogued under a study of yellow fever vaccine responses in identical twins.

The specimen was CD4+ T cells sorted from blood. The receptor was isolated from a woman younger than 30 in good health.

CDR3 sequence reads: CASSSPRDGRDPSDGYTF. The CDR3 DNA follows: TGTGCCAGCAGTTCCCCTCGGGACGGAAGGGACCCCTCTGATGGCTACACCTTC. The V call is TRBV28, the J call TRBJ1-2; TRBD1 might be the D (5 bases). The V end was cut by 4 bases, the J end by 6 bases, with 27 bases between. Germline assignment: CDR1 MDHEN and CDR2 SYDVKM. CDR3 length: 18 amino acids.